This TCR beta chain was observed in a study of T cell repertoires in cytomegalovirus infection. The CDR3 is 13 residues long. The germline V gene has CDR1 MNHEY and CDR2 SVGEGT. Trimming took off 3 bases at V and 7 bases at J, with 10 bases between the two ends. TCRdb redid the calling of the reads with MiXCR, one entry per CDR3 protein. The table has roughly 230,000 distinct CDR3 sequences, 9% to 15% seen once; the top ten hold 1.5% to 2%. The sequence was collected from a human donor in good health (CMV status not recorded). Some clones in this sample may be carry-over from other donors' samples. What was sequenced was PBMCs. The genes are TRBV6-2 or TRBV6-3 and TRBJ2-1; no firm D call. CDR3: CASSYFLLNEQFF. The CDR3 nucleotides read TGTGCCAGCAGTTATTTTCTACTTAATGAGCAGTTCTTC.